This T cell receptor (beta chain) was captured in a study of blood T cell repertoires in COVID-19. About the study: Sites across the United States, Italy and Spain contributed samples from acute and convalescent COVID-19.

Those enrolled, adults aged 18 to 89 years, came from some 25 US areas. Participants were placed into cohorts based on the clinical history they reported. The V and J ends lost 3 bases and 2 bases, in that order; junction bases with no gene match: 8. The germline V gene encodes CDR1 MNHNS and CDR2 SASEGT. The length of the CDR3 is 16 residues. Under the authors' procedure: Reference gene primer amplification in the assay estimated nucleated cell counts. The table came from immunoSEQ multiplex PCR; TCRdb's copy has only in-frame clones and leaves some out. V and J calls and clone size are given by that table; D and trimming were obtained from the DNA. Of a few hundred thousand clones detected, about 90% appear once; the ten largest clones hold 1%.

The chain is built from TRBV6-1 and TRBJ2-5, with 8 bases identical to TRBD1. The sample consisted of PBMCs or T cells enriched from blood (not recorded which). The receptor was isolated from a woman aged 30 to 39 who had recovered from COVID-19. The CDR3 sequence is CASSDRAGGFQETQYF. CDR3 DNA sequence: TGTGCCAGCAGTGACCGGGCAGGGGGCTTTCAAGAGACCCAGTACTTC.